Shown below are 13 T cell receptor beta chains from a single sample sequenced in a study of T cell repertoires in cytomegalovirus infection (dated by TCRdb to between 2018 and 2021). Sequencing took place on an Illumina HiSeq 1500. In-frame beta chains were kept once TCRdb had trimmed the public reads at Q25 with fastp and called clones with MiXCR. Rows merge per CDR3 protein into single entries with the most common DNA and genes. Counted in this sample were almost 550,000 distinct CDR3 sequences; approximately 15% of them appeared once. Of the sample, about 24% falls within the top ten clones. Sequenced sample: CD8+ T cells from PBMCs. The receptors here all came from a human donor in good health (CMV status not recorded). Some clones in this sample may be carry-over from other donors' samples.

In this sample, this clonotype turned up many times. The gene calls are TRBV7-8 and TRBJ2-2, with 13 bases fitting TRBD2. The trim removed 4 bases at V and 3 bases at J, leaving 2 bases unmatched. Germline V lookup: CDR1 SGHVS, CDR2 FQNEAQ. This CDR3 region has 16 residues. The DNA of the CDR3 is TGTGCCAGCAGCTGGGGACTAGCGGGGTACACCGGGGAGCTGTTTTTT. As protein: CASSWGLAGYTGELFF.

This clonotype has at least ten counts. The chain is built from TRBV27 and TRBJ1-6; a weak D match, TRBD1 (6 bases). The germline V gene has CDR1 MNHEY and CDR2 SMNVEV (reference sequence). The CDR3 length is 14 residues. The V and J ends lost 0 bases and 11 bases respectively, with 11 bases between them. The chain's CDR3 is CASSLSQGRPPLHF. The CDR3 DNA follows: TGTGCCAGCAGTTTATCTCAGGGGCGGCCACCCCTCCACTTT.

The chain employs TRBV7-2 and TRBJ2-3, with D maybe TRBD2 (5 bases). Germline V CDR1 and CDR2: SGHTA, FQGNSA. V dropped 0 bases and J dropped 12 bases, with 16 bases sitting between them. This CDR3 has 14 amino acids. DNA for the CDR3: TGTGCCAGCAGCTTAGCGGGAGAGGCAGATCCACAGTATTTT. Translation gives CASSLAGEADPQYF.

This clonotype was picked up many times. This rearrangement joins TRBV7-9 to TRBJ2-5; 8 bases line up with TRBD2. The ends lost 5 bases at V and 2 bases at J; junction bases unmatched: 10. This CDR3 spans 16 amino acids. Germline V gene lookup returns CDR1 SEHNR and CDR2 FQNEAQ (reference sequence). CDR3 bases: TGTGCCAGCAGCATAGGACTAGCTGATCCGCAAGAGACCCAGTACTTC. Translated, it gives CASSIGLADPQETQYF.

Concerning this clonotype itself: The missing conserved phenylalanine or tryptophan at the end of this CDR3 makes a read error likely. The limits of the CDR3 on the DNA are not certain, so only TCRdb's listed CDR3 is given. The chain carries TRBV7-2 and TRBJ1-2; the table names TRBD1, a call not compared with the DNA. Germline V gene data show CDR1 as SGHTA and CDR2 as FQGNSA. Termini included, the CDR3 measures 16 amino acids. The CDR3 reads CASSPEGTGLSYGYTL.

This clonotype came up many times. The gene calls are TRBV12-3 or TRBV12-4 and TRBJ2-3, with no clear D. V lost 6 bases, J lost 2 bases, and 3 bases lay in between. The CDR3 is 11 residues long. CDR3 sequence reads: CASRVTDTQYF. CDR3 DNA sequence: TGTGCCAGCAGGGTCACAGATACGCAGTATTTT.

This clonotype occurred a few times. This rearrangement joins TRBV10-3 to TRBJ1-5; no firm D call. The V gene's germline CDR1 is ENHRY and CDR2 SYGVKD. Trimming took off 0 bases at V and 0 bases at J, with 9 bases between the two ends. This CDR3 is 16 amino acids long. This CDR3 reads CAISESRQDSNQPQHF. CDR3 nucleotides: TGTGCCATCAGTGAGTCCCGGCAGGATAGCAATCAGCCCCAGCATTTT.

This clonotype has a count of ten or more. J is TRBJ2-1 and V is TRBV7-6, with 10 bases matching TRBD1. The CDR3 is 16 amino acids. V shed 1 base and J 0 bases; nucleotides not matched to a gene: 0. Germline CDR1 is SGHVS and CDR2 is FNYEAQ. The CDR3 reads CASSLGTGGSYNEQFF. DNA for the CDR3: TGTGCCAGCAGCTTAGGGACAGGGGGCTCCTACAATGAGCAGTTCTTC.

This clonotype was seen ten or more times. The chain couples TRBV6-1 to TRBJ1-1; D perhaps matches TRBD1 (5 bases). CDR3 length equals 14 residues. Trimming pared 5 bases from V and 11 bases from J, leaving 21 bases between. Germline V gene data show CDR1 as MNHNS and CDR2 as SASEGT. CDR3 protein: CASSTARAGGLAFF. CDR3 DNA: TGTGCCAGCAGTACGGCCCGGGCCGGGGGTCTGGCTTTCTTT.

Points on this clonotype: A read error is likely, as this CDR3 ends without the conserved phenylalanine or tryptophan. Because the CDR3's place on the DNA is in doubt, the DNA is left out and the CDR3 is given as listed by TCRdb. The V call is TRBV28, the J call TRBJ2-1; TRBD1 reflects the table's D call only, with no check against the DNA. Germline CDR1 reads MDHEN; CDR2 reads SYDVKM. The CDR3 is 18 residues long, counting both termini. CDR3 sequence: CASSLSLQGSVFVDEQLL.

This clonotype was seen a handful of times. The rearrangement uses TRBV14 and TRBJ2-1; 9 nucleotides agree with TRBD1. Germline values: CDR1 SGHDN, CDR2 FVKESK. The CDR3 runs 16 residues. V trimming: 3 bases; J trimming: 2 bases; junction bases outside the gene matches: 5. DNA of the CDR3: TGTGCCAGCAGCCATCACGACAGGGGGACCTACAATGAGCAGTTCTTC. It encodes CASSHHDRGTYNEQFF.

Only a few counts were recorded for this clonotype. CDR3 nucleotide sequence: TGTGCCAGCAGCACCAGGAGGGAGGACTACACCTTC. Protein sequence: CASSTRREDYTF. The V gene is TRBV7-9, the J gene TRBJ1-2, with unresolved D. Between the trimmed V and J ends, which lost 5 bases and 10 bases, there was a span of 14 bases. Germline V lookup: CDR1 SEHNR, CDR2 FQNEAQ (reference sequence). The CDR3 extends over 12 amino acids.

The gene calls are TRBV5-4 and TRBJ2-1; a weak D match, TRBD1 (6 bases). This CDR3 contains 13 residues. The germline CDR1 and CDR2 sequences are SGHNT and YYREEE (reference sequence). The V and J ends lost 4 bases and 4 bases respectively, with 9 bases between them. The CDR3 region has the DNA TGTGCCAGCAGCGAGGGACAATACAATGAGCAGTTCTTC. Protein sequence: CASSEGQYNEQFF.